This passage covers 27 T cell receptor beta chains from one sample sequenced in a study of blood T cell repertoires in COVID-19. Libraries were prepared by immunoSEQ multiplex PCR; TCRdb keeps only in-frame clonotypes and omits some of them. The profile shows about 360,000 clones, about 88% of them singletons. Source material: peripheral blood. These receptors came from a human donor in a cohort sampled during active COVID-19.

The DNA of the CDR3 is TGTGCCAGTAGTATGGCTAGCGGGGACACAGATACGCAGTATTTT. Amino acid sequence: CASSMASGDTDTQYF. The V gene is TRBV19, the J gene TRBJ2-3, with TRBD2 identical over 9 bases. V was clipped by 3 bases and J by 2 bases; unmatched bases: 3. Germline loops: CDR1 LNHDA, CDR2 SQIVND (reference sequence). This CDR3 comprises 15 residues.

In nucleotides, the CDR3 is TGTGCCAGTGAAAGGGCAGGGGCTAAGTCCTACGAGCAGTACTTC. It specifies CASERAGAKSYEQYF. The chain joins TRBV19 to TRBJ2-7; D may be TRBD1 (6 bases). This CDR3 comprises 15 residues. Germline CDR1 is LNHDA and CDR2 is SQIVND (reference sequence). V gave up 8 bases and J gave up 1 base, with 18 bases separating them.

The V call is TRBV6-4, the J call TRBJ2-1; 8 bases fit TRBD1. CDR3 length equals 16 residues. With V trimmed by 5 bases and J by 7 bases, 13 bases remained unmatched. CDR1 is MRHNA and CDR2 is SNTAGT in the germline V gene. CDR3 DNA sequence: TGTGCCAGCAGTCCACAGCCTGACAGGGGAGGTAATGAGCAGTTCTTC. Amino acids: CASSPQPDRGGNEQFF.

This clone was found once. The V call is TRBV27, the J call TRBJ1-1; the match to TRBD1 covers 8 bases. Germline V lookup: CDR1 MNHEY, CDR2 SMNVEV (reference sequence). The J segment lost 5 bases and the V segment lost 1 base, leaving 9 bases of the junction unmatched. This CDR3 spans 16 amino acids. The CDR3: CASSLFGRDRGTEAFF. CDR3 in DNA: TGTGCCAGCAGTTTATTCGGTCGTGACAGGGGTACTGAAGCTTTCTTT.

This rearrangement joins TRBV4-2 to TRBJ2-5, with 8 bases fitting TRBD2. Germline loops: CDR1 LGHNA, CDR2 YNFKEQ. Unmatched junction bases numbered 4, after V lost 3 bases and J lost 1 base. The CDR3 consists of 15 residues. CDR3 sequence: CASSQSLAAQETQYF. CDR3 nucleotides: TGTGCCAGCAGCCAGTCACTAGCGGCCCAAGAGACCCAGTACTTC.

CDR3: CASSPPSGGFNEQFF. The CDR3 DNA sequence: TGTGCCAGCTCACCACCGAGCGGGGGGTTTAATGAGCAGTTCTTC. The chain employs TRBV18 and TRBJ2-1; 9 bases fit TRBD2. The J segment lost 7 bases and the V segment lost 0 bases, leaving 4 bases of the junction unmatched. The CDR3 covers 15 residues. CDR1 is KGHSH, CDR2 LQKENI, per germline.

This chain links TRBV27 with TRBJ2-7; D is possibly TRBD1 (5 bases). Germline V gene data show CDR1 as MNHEY and CDR2 as SMNVEV (reference sequence). The V end lost 6 bases, the J end lost 2 bases, and 14 bases lay between the germline ends. The CDR3 length is 14 residues. The CDR3 DNA is TGTGCCAGCAGGGGGTTAGGGGAAACCTACGAGCAGTACTTC. Translation gives CASRGLGETYEQYF.

J is TRBJ1-6 and V is TRBV6-1; D may be TRBD1 (5 bases). CDR3 length equals 17 residues. Trimming took off 3 bases at V and 0 bases at J, with 12 bases between the two ends. Germline CDR1 MNHNS, CDR2 SASEGT. CDR3 DNA sequence: TGTGCCAGCAGTGAGGTCGGGGGAAACTCCTATAATTCACCCCTCCACTTT. It is translated as CASSEVGGNSYNSPLHF.

J is TRBJ2-1 and V is TRBV5-1, with D tentatively TRBD1 (6 bases). The CDR3 is made up of 13 amino acids. Trimming cost V 4 bases and J 10 bases, with 15 bases left between them. Germline V gives CDR1 SGHRS, CDR2 YFSETQ. The chain's CDR3 is CASSRYRAGEQFF. The CDR3 DNA is TGCGCCAGCAGCCGGTACAGGGCCGGGGAGCAGTTCTTC.

The rearrangement links TRBV9 to TRBJ2-1; 11 bases match TRBD1. Germline values: CDR1 SGDLS, CDR2 YYNGEE. The CDR3 is 16 residues long. V trimming: 3 bases; J trimming: 9 bases; junction bases outside the gene matches: 11. The CDR3: CASSGRTGGRPGEQFF. The CDR3 region has the DNA TGTGCCAGCAGCGGGCGGACAGGGGGCCGTCCTGGTGAGCAGTTCTTC.

This rearrangement joins TRBV28 to TRBJ1-1, with D possibly matching TRBD1 (5 bases). Per the germline V gene, CDR1 is MDHEN and CDR2 is SYDVKM. The V gene lost 5 bases and the J gene lost 5 bases, with 9 bases spanning the gap. The CDR3 runs to 12 residues. The CDR3 DNA is TGTGCCAGCAGTCCCGGGGGGACTGAAGCTTTCTTT. This codes for CASSPGGTEAFF.

This chain connects TRBV3-1 (or the pseudogene TRBV3-2) to TRBJ2-2; 14 bases are shared with TRBD2. Germline V CDR1 and CDR2: LGHDT, YNNKEL (reference sequence). Germline trimming cut 5 bases from V and 1 base from J; bases unmatched to any gene: 6. This CDR3 region has 18 residues. CDR3 sequence: CASSVTSGRAWNTGELFF. The CDR3 DNA follows: TGTGCCAGCAGCGTGACTAGCGGGAGGGCCTGGAACACCGGGGAGCTGTTTTTT.

This clone showed up just once. The sample carries other DNA sequences with the same CDR3. The genes are TRBV6-5 and TRBJ2-2; perhaps TRBD2 as D (6 bases). The V gene lost 2 bases and the J gene lost 6 bases, with 10 bases spanning the gap. The CDR3 runs 14 residues. CDR1 and CDR2 (germline): MNHEY, SVGAGI. In DNA, the CDR3 is TGTGCCAGCAGTTACAGACTAGATGCCGGGGAGCTGTTTTTT. Protein product: CASSYRLDAGELFF.

The gene calls are TRBV7-2 and TRBJ2-5; 7 nucleotides line up with TRBD2. V was clipped by 7 bases and J by 2 bases; unmatched bases: 10. The CDR3 totals 15 residues. The germline V gene has CDR1 SGHTA and CDR2 FQGNSA. The CDR3, as DNA: TGTGCCAGCACTTATTCCGGGGGGAGGCAAGAGACCCAGTACTTC. This encodes CASTYSGGRQETQYF.

The rearrangement uses TRBV28 and TRBJ1-6; unclear D gene. Germline V gives CDR1 MDHEN, CDR2 SYDVKM. Deletions cut 4 bases from V and 4 bases from J, with 5 bases between. The CDR3 is 13 amino acids. The CDR3 loop is CASSSGYNSPLHF. CDR3 nucleotides: TGTGCCAGCAGTTCGGGATATAATTCACCCCTCCACTTT. The full variable domain, in which reference TRBV28 and TRBJ1-6 provide the parts outside the CDR3, is DVKVTQSSRYLVKRTGEKVFLECVQDMDHENMFWYRQDPGLGLRLIYFSYDVKMKEKGDIPEGYSVSREKKERFSLILESASTNQTSMYLCASSSGYNSPLHFGNGTRLTVT.

CDR3 protein: CASLNGGLNTEAFF. CDR3 nucleotides: TGTGCCAGCCTGAACGGGGGGTTGAACACTGAAGCTTTCTTT. The V gene is TRBV13, the J gene TRBJ1-1; TRBD1 is a possible D gene (5 bases). Germline V gene sequence: CDR1 PRHDT, CDR2 FYEKMQ (reference sequence). The CDR3 sequence is 14 residues long. V was shortened by 8 bases and J by 0 bases, with 13 bases between the two germline ends.

The CDR3 bases are TGTGCCAGCAGTGAATTCCAGGGGGCCCCTGCGAAGCAGTACTTC. Encoded protein: CASSEFQGAPAKQYF. The genes are TRBV6-1 and TRBJ2-7; 8 nucleotides line up with TRBD1. With V trimmed by 2 bases and J by 8 bases, 11 bases remained unmatched. Germline V gene sequence: CDR1 MNHNS, CDR2 SASEGT. The CDR3 spans 15 residues.

Only a few counts were recorded for this clone. The chain couples TRBV5-6 to TRBJ2-7; a weak D match, TRBD1 (5 bases). V was cut by 1 base and J by 6 bases, with 8 bases left in between. The germline V gene encodes CDR1 SGHDT and CDR2 YYEEEE. CDR3 length equals 12 residues. CDR3 loop: CASSLMTAEQYF. The CDR3 DNA reads as TGTGCCAGCAGCTTGATGACAGCCGAGCAGTACTTC.

The chain is built from TRBV9 and TRBJ1-2; maybe TRBD1 (5 bases). The germline CDR1 and CDR2 sequences are SGDLS and YYNGEE. The CDR3 totals 14 residues. Trimming cost V 6 bases and J 2 bases, with 14 bases left between them. The CDR3 DNA reads as TGTGCCAGCACCCCCGGGGGTCGAAACTATGGCTACACCTTC. Its translation is CASTPGGRNYGYTF.

The V gene is TRBV4-2, the J gene TRBJ2-7, with 7 bases aligning to TRBD1. The trim removed 1 base at V and 3 bases at J, leaving 6 bases unmatched. The CDR3 is 15 amino acids. CDR1 is LGHNA and CDR2 is YNFKEQ in the germline V gene. The CDR3 DNA follows: TGTGCCAGCAGCCAAGGACAGGGAGAGAGCTACGAGCAGTACTTC. Translated: CASSQGQGESYEQYF.

The chain combines TRBV9 with TRBJ2-3; possible D gene TRBD1, 5 bases. V shed 2 bases and J shed 1 base, with 8 bases lying between them. CDR3 length: 14 amino acids. The germline CDR1 and CDR2 sequences are SGDLS and YYNGEE. The CDR3 DNA follows: TGTGCCAGCAGCGTTCAGGGCGGCACAGATACGCAGTATTTT. Its translation is CASSVQGGTDTQYF.

The V call is TRBV3-1 (or the pseudogene TRBV3-2), the J call TRBJ2-5, with 9 positions matching TRBD2. V was pared by 4 bases and J by 5 bases, with 5 bases of the junction left unmatched. This CDR3 is built from 14 residues. The germline gives CDR1 LGHDT, CDR2 YNNKEL (reference sequence). Here the CDR3 reads CASSRSGGGETQYF. As DNA, the CDR3 is TGTGCCAGCAGCCGTAGCGGGGGAGGCGAGACCCAGTACTTC.

The V gene is TRBV2, the J gene TRBJ1-5, with TRBD1 as a possible D gene (6 bases). The CDR3 is 13 amino acids. Trimming stripped 5 bases from V and 4 bases from J, with 9 bases between. Per germline, CDR1 SNHLY and CDR2 FYNNEI. The CDR3 sequence is CASSRTANQPQHF. The CDR3 DNA reads TGTGCCAGCAGTAGGACAGCAAATCAGCCCCAGCATTTT.

The J gene is TRBJ2-5, the V gene TRBV15; 7 nucleotides agree with TRBD1. Per the germline V gene, CDR1 is LNHNV and CDR2 is YYDKDF (reference sequence). The CDR3 runs 15 residues. The junction had 9 bases not matched to a gene; V was cut back by 3 bases and J by 5 bases. Written as DNA, the CDR3 is TGTGCCACCAGCAGCGACAGGGCTGGTAGGGAGACCCAGTACTTC. Amino acids: CATSSDRAGRETQYF.

This chain uses TRBV2 with TRBJ2-5; 9 positions agree with TRBD1. Germline loops: CDR1 SNHLY, CDR2 FYNNEI. The V segment lost 5 bases and the J segment 4 bases; nucleotides outside the gene matches: 5. CDR3 size: 14 residues. Here the CDR3 reads CASSWDREGETQYF. The CDR3 DNA is TGTGCCAGCAGTTGGGACAGGGAAGGAGAGACCCAGTACTTC.

Details on this clone: This same CDR3 is encoded by further DNA sequences in the sample. The genes are TRBV18 and TRBJ1-1; D not certain. Trimming cost V 6 bases and J 1 base, with 9 bases left between them. Germline lookup yields CDR1 KGHSH and CDR2 LQKENI. This CDR3 has 13 residues. The CDR3 sequence: CASSPTRNTEAFF. CDR3 DNA sequence: TGTGCCAGCTCTCCCACAAGGAACACTGAAGCTTTCTTT.

The genes are TRBV28 and TRBJ2-5; 10 nucleotides align to TRBD2. Germline assignment: CDR1 MDHEN and CDR2 SYDVKM. The CDR3 contains 16 residues. With 7 bases clipped from V and 5 bases from J, the junction kept 13 bases outside the gene matches. This CDR3 reads CASKLAGDGGRETQYF. The CDR3 DNA follows: TGTGCCAGCAAGCTAGCGGGAGACGGTGGCCGGGAGACCCAGTACTTC. The variable domain in full, completed from reference TRBV28 and TRBJ2-5, reads DVKVTQSSRYLVKRTGEKVFLECVQDMDHENMFWYRQDPGLGLRLIYFSYDVKMKEKGDIPEGYSVSREKKERFSLILESASTNQTSMYLCASKLAGDGGRETQYFGPGTRLLVL.